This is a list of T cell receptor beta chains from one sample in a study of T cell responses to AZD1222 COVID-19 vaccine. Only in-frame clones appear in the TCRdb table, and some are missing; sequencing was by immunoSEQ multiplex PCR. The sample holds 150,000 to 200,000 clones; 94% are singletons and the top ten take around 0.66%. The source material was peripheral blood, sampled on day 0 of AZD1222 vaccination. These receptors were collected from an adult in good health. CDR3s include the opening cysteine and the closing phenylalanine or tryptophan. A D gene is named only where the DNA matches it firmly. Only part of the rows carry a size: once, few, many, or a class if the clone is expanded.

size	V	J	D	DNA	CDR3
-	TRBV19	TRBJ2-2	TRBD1	TGTGCCAGTAGGGAACAGGGGGCGAACACCGGGGAGCTGTTTTTT	CASREQGANTGELFF
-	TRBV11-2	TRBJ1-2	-	TGTGCCAGCAGCTCATACTATGGCTACACCTTC	CASSSYYGYTF
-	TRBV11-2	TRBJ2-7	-	TGTGCCAGCAGCTCAGGGATTGAGCTCTACGAGCAGTACTTC	CASSSGIELYEQYF
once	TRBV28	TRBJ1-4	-	TGTGCCAGCAGTCTGACGGGGGGGGCTGAAAAACTGTTTTTT	CASSLTGGAEKLFF
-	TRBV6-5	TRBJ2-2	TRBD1	TGTGCCAGCGGCCCGGGACAGTACACCGGGGAGCTGTTTTTT	CASGPGQYTGELFF
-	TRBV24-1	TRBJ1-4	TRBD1	TGTGCCACCAGTGATCCCGGGGACAGGGGAAAACTGTTTTTT	CATSDPGDRGKLFF
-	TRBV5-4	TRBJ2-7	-	TGTGCCAGCAGCTCCCTGACGGACGAGCAGTACTTC	CASSSLTDEQYF
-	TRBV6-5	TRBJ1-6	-	TGTGCCAGCAGTTCCACGGGGGTCTCACCCCTCCACTTT	CASSSTGVSPLHF
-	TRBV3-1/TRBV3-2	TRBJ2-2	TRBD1	TGTGCCAGCAGCCCCCTTCGTGGGGGACAGGGGCGAAACACCGGGGAGCTGTTTTTT	CASSPLRGGQGRNTGELFF
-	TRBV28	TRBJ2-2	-	TGTGCCAGCAGTTTGGTGCCCACCGGGGAGCTGTTTTTT	CASSLVPTGELFF
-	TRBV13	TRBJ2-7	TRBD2	TGTGCCAGCAGCTTACCGACTAGCGGCACCTACGAGCAGTACTTC	CASSLPTSGTYEQYF
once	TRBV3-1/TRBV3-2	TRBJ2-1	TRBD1	TGTGCCAGCAGCCTGACAGGGGAGCAGTTCTTC	CASSLTGEQFF
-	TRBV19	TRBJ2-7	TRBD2	TGTGCCAGTAGTATCTTCGCGGGAGAGGCCTACGAGCAGTACTTC	CASSIFAGEAYEQYF
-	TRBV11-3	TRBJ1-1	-	TGTGCCAGCAGCTACGAGAGGAACACTGAAGCTTTCTTT	CASSYERNTEAFF
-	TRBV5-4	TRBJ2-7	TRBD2	TGTGCCAGCAGCCGAGGGACTAGCGGGAGGATTACCTACGAGCAGTACTTC	CASSRGTSGRITYEQYF
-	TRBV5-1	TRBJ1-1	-	TGCGCCAGCAGCTTGTCAGGAACCGAGTTGACTGAAGCTTTCTTT	CASSLSGTELTEAFF
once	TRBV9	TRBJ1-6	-	TGTGCCAGCAGCGTATACAGGGTGGGGAGCTCCTATAATTCACCCCTCCACTTT	CASSVYRVGSSYNSPLHF
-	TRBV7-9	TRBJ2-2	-	TGTGCCAGCAGCTTAAACCCCGGGGAGCTGTTTTTT	CASSLNPGELFF
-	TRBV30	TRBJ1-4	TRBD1	TGTGCCTGGAGTCCGGGACAGTCCGGCGAAAAACTGTTTTTT	CAWSPGQSGEKLFF
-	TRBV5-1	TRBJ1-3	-	TGCGCCAGCAGCTTGGAGGGCAGGGCCTCTGGAAACACCATATATTTT	CASSLEGRASGNTIYF
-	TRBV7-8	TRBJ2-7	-	TGTGCCAGCAGCAGGGACACACTGTACGAGCAGTACTTC	CASSRDTLYEQYF
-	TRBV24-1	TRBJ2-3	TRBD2	TGTGCCACCAGTCCCATGACTAGCGGGAGCACAGATACGCAGTATTTT	CATSPMTSGSTDTQYF
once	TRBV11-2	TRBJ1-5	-	TGTGCCAGCAGCTTAGGGGATGCGGGGGTCAATCAGCCCCAGCATTTT	CASSLGDAGVNQPQHF
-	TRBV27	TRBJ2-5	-	TGTGCCAGCAGTTTAAACCGGGGACCAGGGGAGACCCAGTACTTC	CASSLNRGPGETQYF
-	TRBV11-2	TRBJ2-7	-	TGTGCCAGCAGCCGTACTGGGGGCTACGAGCAGTACTTC	CASSRTGGYEQYF
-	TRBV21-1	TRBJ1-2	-	TGTGCCAGCAGCACAGGGGAACAGGGTGACAGTGTTGATGGCTACACCTTC	CASSTGEQGDSVDGYTF
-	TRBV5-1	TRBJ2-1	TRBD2	TGCGCCAGCAGCTTTATGTCGACTAGCTCGAACAATGAGCAGTTCTTC	CASSFMSTSSNNEQFF
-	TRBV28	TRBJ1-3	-	TGTGCCAGCAGTTTTGCCCGGGCAGGGCTAGGAAACACCATATATTTT	CASSFARAGLGNTIYF
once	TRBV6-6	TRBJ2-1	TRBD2	TGTGCCAGCAGTTACTCTCCCGGACTAGCGGACAATGAGCAGTTCTTC	CASSYSPGLADNEQFF
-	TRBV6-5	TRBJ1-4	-	TGTGCCAGCTCAAGTCTAACGGGGGAAAAACTGTTTTTT	CASSSLTGEKLFF
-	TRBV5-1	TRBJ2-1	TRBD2	TGCGCCAGCAGCCCGGAGACCCGGACTAGTATCAACTTCTTC	CASSPETRTSINFF
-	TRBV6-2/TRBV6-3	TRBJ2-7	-	TGTGCCAGCAGTGGCAGGGGGGACGAGCAGTACTTC	CASSGRGDEQYF
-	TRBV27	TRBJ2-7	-	TGTGCCAGCAGTTTAAAGGCTAGTTCTTACGAGCAGTACTTC	CASSLKASSYEQYF
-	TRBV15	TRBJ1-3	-	TGTGCCACCAGCAGTGGGGAGGGAAACACCATATATTTT	CATSSGEGNTIYF
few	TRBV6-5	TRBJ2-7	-	TGTGCCAGCTTCGACGGCCGGGCCTACGAGCAGTACTTC	CASFDGRAYEQYF
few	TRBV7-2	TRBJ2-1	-	TGTGCCAGCAGCTTCCGGGCGGGTGGAACCTACAATGAGCAGTTCTTC	CASSFRAGGTYNEQFF
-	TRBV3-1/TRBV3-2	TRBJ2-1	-	TGTGCCAGCAGCCGCAGCAGCAGTTATGCCAGTAATGAGCAGTTCTTC	CASSRSSSYASNEQFF
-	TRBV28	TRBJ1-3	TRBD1	TGTGCCAGCAGTTCGCCGGGACAGGGGGTAGGAAACACCATATATTTT	CASSSPGQGVGNTIYF
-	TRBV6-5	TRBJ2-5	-	TGTGCCAGCAGTTACGGTACTCGCTTGGAGACCCAGTACTTC	CASSYGTRLETQYF
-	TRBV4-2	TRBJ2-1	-	TGTGCCAGCAGCGATGAGCCCCCAGTGGTGGAGCAGTTCTTC	CASSDEPPVVEQFF
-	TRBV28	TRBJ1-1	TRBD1	TGTGCCGGGAAATTACAGGGGGAGGATGAAGCTTTCTTT	CAGKLQGEDEAFF
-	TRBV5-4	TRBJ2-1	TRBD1	TGTGCCAGCAGCTTTCCGAGACAGGGGAACAATGAGCAGTTCTTC	CASSFPRQGNNEQFF
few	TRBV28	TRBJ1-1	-	TGTGCCAGCAGTTTAGCCGGGGCTGAAGCTTTCTTT	CASSLAGAEAFF
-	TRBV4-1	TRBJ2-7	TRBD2	TGCGCCAGCAGCTCTGGGACTAGCGGGAGGTCTTCCTACGAGCAGTACTTC	CASSSGTSGRSSYEQYF
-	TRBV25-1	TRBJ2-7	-	TGTGCCAGCAGTGCGAACTACGAGCAGTACTTC	CASSANYEQYF
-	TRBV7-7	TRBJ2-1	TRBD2	TGTGCCAGCAGCTTAAATCCGGGCGGGGGATACAATGAGCAGTTCTTC	CASSLNPGGGYNEQFF
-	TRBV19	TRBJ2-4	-	TGTGCCAGTAGCCCGGGACTCTTAGCCAAAAACATTCAGTACTTC	CASSPGLLAKNIQYF
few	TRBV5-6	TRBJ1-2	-	TGTGCCAGCACCACGTGGTCCGAAAAAGGTGGTGGCTACACCTTC	CASTTWSEKGGGYTF